This T cell receptor (beta chain) was captured in a study of neoadjuvant anti-PD-1 for oral cavity cancer. Study summary: Nivolumab at 3 mg/kg was mostly given biweekly, three to four doses, pre-surgery. Patients without progression received a fourth nivolumab dose around day 43, then surgical resection on days 50-56.

Findings of the study overall: After neoadjuvant nivolumab, PBMC T cell clonality was significantly higher in non-responders than responders.

Germline assignment: CDR1 KGHSH and CDR2 LQKENI. With V trimmed by 4 bases and J by 4 bases, 3 bases remained unmatched. The CDR3 runs to 14 residues. Blood libraries mostly used roughly 440 ng genomic DNA, six replicates each. Measured with immunoSEQ multiplex PCR; TCRdb has only the in-frame clones, and not every one. The sample lists approximately 83,000 clones; approximately 80% were seen once. With respect to this clone: Its antigen remains unknown.

The source of this sequence is a person between 35 and 79 years old with oral cavity squamous cell carcinoma. This sequence joins TRBV18 and TRBJ1-4; the match to TRBD1 covers 7 bases. The specimen was PBMCs, collected before nivolumab (anti-PD-1) treatment. CDR3 DNA sequence: TGTGCCAGCTCACTTTACAGGGGTAATGAAAAACTGTTTTTT. It encodes CASSLYRGNEKLFF.